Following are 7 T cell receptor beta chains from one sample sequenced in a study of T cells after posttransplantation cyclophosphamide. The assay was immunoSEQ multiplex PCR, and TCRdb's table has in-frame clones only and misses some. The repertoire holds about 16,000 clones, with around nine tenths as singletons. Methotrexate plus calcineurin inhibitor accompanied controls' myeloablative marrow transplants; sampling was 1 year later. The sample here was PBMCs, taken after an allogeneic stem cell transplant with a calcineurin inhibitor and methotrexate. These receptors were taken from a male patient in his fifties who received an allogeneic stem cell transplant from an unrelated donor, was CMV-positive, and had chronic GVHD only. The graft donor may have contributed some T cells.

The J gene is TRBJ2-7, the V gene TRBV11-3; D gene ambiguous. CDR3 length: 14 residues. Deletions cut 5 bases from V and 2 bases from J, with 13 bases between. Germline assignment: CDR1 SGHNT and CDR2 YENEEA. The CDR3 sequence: CASSDFDWPYEQYF. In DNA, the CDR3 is TGTGCCAGCAGCGACTTCGACTGGCCCTACGAGCAGTACTTC.

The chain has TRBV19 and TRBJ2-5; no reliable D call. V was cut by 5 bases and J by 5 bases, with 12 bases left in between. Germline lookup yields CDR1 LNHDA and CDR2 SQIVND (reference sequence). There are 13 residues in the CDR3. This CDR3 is CASSPWAAETQYF. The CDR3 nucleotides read TGTGCCAGTAGTCCGTGGGCAGCCGAGACCCAGTACTTC.

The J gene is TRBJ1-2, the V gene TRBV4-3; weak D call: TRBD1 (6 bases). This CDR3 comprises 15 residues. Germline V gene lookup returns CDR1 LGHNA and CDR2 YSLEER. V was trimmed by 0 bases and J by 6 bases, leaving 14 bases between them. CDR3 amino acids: CASSQELARDNGYTF. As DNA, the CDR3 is TGCGCCAGCAGCCAAGAACTGGCCAGGGACAATGGCTACACCTTC.

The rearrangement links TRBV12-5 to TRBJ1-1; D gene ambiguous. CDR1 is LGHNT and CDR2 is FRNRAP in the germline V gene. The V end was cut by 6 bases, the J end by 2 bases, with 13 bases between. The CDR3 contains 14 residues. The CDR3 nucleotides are TGTGCTAGTGGCCCCGATCGGGGTAACACTGAAGCTTTCTTT. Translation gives CASGPDRGNTEAFF. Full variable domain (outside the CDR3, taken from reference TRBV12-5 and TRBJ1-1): DARVTQTPRHKVTEMGQEVTMRCQPILGHNTVFWYRQTMMQGLELLAYFRNRAPLDDSGMPKDRFSAEMPDATLATLKIQPSEPRDSAVYFCASGPDRGNTEAFFGQGTRLTVV.

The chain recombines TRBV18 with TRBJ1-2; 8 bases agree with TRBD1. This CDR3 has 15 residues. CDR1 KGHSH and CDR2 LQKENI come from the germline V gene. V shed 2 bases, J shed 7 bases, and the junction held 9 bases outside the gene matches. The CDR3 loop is CASSPSRDRMSGYTF. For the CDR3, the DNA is TGTGCCAGCTCACCATCCCGGGACAGGATGAGTGGCTACACCTTC.

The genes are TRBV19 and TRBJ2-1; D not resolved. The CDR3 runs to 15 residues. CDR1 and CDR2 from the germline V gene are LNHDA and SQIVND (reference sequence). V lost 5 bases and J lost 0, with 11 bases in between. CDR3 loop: CASSRLESSYNEQFF. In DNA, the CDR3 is TGTGCCAGTAGTCGACTCGAGAGCTCCTACAATGAGCAGTTCTTC. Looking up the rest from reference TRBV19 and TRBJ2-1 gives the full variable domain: DGGITQSPKYLFRKEGQNVTLSCEQNLNHDAMYWYRQDPGQGLRLIYYSQIVNDFQKGDIAEGYSVSREKKESFPLTVTSAQKNPTAFYLCASSRLESSYNEQFFGPGTRLTVL.

The CDR3 is CASSSRQGTGELFF. The CDR3 coding sequence is TGCGCCAGCAGCTCGCGTCAGGGCACAGGGGAGCTGTTTTTT. The rearrangement links TRBV5-1 to TRBJ2-2, with D maybe TRBD1 (5 bases). The CDR3 runs to 14 residues. The V gene's germline CDR1 is SGHRS and CDR2 YFSETQ. Trimming removed 3 bases at V and 8 bases at J, with 14 bases between.